Described below is a single TCR beta chain sequence and its context. The method was immunoSEQ multiplex PCR; TCRdb's version includes in-frame clones alone and lacks a portion of them. In the table there are fewer than 350,000 clones, over 80% of which are singletons. This entry comes from a study of blood T cell repertoires in COVID-19. At the level of the study: The cDNA or gDNA used as material had been derived from T cells, B-cell-depleted T cells, or PBMCs.

CDR1 SGHVS and CDR2 FQNEAQ come from the germline V gene. The CDR3 runs 16 residues. Trimming shortened V by 5 bases and J by 2 bases, and 15 bases separated the two germline ends. Sequences were obtained from peripheral blood. The receptor's source is a woman aged 45-59 years with active or convalescent COVID-19. This chain joins TRBV7-8 and TRBJ2-2; a weak D match, TRBD2 (6 bases). As DNA, the CDR3 is TGTGCCAGCAGCGTTCAGGTGCGGGGCAACACCGGGGAGCTGTTTTTT. Translating gives CASSVQVRGNTGELFF.